This TCR beta chain emerged from a study of long-term antiretroviral therapy in people with HIV. Study-level findings and limits: Among HIV repertoires, CDR3 length ranges were narrower than those of controls. Pre-ART expanded TRB clones stayed dominant throughout, though often decreasing after ART.

The assay, immunoSEQ v3.0, was run at survey level. Method: immunoSEQ multiplex PCR; TCRdb's copy keeps in-frame clones and lacks some. The data contain tens of thousands of clones, less than 85% of them singletons. With regard to this clone: The antigen is undetermined.

There was at least one pre-ART PBMC sample for each donor, plus at least two post-ART PBMC samples. CDR1 and CDR2 (germline): SQVTM, ANQGSEA. J lost 5 bases, V lost 3 bases, and 4 bases had no gene match. The CDR3 spans 14 residues. The genes are TRBV29-1 and TRBJ2-5; TRBD1 matches 12 bases. Here the sequenced sample was unsorted PBMCs, taken 0.5 years before starting antiretroviral therapy. This receptor was identified in a man between 35 and 55 years old with HIV. This CDR3 is CSVDGTGGAETQYF. The CDR3 coding sequence is TGCAGCGTTGACGGGACAGGGGGCGCGGAGACCCAGTACTTC.